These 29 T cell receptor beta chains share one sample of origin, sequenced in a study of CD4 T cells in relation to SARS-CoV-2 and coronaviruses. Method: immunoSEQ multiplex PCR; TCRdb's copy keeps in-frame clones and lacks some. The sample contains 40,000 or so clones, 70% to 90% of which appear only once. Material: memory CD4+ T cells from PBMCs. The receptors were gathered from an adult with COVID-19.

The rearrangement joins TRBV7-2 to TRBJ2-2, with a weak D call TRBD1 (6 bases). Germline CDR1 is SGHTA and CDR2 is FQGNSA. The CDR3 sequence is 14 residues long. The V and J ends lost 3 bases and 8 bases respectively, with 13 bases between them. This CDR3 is CASSFQADSGELFF. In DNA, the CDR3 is TGTGCCAGCAGCTTTCAAGCGGACAGTGGGGAGCTGTTTTTT.

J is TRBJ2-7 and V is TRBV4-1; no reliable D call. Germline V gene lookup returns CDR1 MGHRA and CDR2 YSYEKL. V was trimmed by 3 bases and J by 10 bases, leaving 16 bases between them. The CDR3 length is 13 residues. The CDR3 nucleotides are TGCGCCAGCAGCCATCCGCCAGTTCTCACTCAGTACTTC. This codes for CASSHPPVLTQYF.

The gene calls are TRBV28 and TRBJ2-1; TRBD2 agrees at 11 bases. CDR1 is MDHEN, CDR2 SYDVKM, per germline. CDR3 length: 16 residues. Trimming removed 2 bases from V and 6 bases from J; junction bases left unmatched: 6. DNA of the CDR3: TGTGCCAGCAGTTTACAGGAACTAGCGGGAGTCAATGAGCAGTTCTTC. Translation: CASSLQELAGVNEQFF.

CDR3 nucleotides: TGTGCCAGCAGTTACGCGGAGAACACTGAAGCTTTCTTT. This gives the protein CASSYAENTEAFF. The chain links TRBV6-2 or TRBV6-3 to TRBJ1-1; D call uncertain. Trimming pared 2 bases from V and 1 base from J, leaving 5 bases between. CDR3 length: 13 amino acids. The germline V gene encodes CDR1 MNHEY and CDR2 SVGEGT.

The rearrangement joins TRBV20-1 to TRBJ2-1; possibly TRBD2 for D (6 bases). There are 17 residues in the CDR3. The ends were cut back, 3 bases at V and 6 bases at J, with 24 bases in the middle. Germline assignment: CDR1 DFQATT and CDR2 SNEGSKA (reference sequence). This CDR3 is CSASTAGPARIGNEQFF. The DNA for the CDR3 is TGCAGTGCTAGTACAGCGGGTCCTGCGCGGATCGGCAATGAGCAGTTCTTC.

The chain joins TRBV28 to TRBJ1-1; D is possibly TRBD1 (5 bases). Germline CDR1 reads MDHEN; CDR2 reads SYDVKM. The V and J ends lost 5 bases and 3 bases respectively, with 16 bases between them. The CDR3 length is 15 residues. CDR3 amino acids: CASSPHGTQHTEAFF. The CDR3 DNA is TGTGCCAGCAGTCCCCACGGGACCCAGCACACTGAAGCTTTCTTT.

Here the CDR3 reads CASSLVGDGRETDTQYF. Here the CDR3 DNA reads TGTGCCAGCAGCTTAGTAGGGGACGGGAGGGAGACAGATACGCAGTATTTT. The chain uses TRBV7-2 and TRBJ2-3; 8 nucleotides line up with TRBD2. There are 17 residues in the CDR3. V was pared by 1 base and J by 3 bases, with 9 bases of the junction left unmatched. Per germline, CDR1 SGHTA and CDR2 FQGNSA.

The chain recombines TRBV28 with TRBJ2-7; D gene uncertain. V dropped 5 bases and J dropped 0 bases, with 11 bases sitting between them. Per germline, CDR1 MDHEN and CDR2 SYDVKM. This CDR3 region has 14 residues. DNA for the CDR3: TGTGCCAGCAGTGAGGCGGAGAGCTCCTACGAGCAGTACTTC. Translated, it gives CASSEAESSYEQYF.

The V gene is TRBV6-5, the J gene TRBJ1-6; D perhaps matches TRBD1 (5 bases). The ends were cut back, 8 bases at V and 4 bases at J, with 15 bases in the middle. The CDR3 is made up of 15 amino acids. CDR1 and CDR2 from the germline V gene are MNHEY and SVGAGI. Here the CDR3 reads CASLGTLTYNSPLHF. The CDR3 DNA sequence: TGTGCCAGCCTCGGGACGTTAACATATAATTCACCCCTCCACTTT.

CDR3: CASTGQVNYGYTF. The CDR3 DNA reads as TGTGCCAGCACAGGGCAAGTTAACTATGGCTACACCTTC. This chain connects TRBV2 to TRBJ1-2; a possible D gene is TRBD1 (5 bases). The germline V gene encodes CDR1 SNHLY and CDR2 FYNNEI. Trimming shortened V by 7 bases and J by 1 base, and 10 bases separated the two germline ends. This CDR3 contains 13 residues.

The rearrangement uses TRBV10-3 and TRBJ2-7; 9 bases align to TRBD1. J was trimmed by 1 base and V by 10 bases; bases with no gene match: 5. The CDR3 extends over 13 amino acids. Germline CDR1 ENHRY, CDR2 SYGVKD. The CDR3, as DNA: TGTGCCACCTCCGGGACAGGGTCCTACGAGCAGTACTTC. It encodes CATSGTGSYEQYF.

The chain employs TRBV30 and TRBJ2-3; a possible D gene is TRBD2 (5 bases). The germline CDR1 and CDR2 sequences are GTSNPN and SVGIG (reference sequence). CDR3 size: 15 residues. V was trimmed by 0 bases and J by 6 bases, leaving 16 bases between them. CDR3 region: CAWSVKVPGYDTQYF. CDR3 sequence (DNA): TGTGCCTGGAGTGTTAAGGTTCCGGGGTACGATACGCAGTATTTT.

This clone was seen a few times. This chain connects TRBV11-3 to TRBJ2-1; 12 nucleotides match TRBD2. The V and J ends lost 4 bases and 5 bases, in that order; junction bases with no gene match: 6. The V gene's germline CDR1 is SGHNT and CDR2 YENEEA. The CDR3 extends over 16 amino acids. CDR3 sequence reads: CASSSRLAGENNEQFF. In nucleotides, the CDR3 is TGTGCCAGCAGCTCGCGACTAGCGGGAGAGAACAATGAGCAGTTCTTC.

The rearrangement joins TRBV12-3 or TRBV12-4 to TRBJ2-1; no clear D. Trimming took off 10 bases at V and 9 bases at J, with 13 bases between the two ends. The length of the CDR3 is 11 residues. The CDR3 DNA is TGTGCCACCGCCAGCGCCTTTGAGCAGTTCTTC. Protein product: CATASAFEQFF.

CDR3 residues: CSVEVTPGRSQETQYF. CDR3 nucleotide sequence: TGCAGCGTTGAAGTGACGCCGGGCAGGAGCCAAGAGACCCAGTACTTC. V is TRBV29-1 and J is TRBJ2-5; D unclear. V was shortened by 1 base and J by 1 base, with 16 bases between the two germline ends. CDR1 and CDR2 from the germline V gene are SQVTM and ANQGSEA. The CDR3 is 16 residues long.

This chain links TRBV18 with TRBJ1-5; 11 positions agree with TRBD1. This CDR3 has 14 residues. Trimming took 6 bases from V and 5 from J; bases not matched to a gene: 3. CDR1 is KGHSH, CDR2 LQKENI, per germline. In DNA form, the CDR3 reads TGTGCCAGCTCGAGGACAGGGGGCGATCAGCCCCAGCATTTT. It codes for CASSRTGGDQPQHF.

CDR3 in amino acids: CASSQDRAGGIPYEQYF. The DNA for the CDR3 is TGTGCCAGCAGCCAAGATCGAGCGGGAGGTATCCCGTATGAGCAGTACTTC. The chain uses TRBV4-2 and TRBJ2-7; 9 bases line up with TRBD2. Germline V gene lookup returns CDR1 LGHNA and CDR2 YNFKEQ. CDR3 size: 17 residues. The junction had 13 bases not matched to a gene; V was cut back by 0 bases and J by 7 bases.

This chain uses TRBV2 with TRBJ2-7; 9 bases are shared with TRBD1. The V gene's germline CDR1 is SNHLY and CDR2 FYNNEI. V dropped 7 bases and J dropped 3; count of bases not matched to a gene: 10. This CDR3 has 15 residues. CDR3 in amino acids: CASKLGQGPNYEQYF. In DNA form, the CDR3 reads TGTGCCAGCAAACTGGGACAGGGCCCTAACTACGAGCAGTACTTC.

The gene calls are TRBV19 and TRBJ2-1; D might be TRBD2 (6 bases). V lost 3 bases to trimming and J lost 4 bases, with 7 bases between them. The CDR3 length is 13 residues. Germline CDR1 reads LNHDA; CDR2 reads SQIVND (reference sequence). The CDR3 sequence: CASSIRGYNEQFF. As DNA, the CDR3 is TGTGCCAGTAGTATTCGGGGGTACAATGAGCAGTTCTTC. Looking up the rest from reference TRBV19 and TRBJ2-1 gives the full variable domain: DGGITQSPKYLFRKEGQNVTLSCEQNLNHDAMYWYRQDPGQGLRLIYYSQIVNDFQKGDIAEGYSVSREKKESFPLTVTSAQKNPTAFYLCASSIRGYNEQFFGPGTRLTVL.

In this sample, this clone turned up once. CDR3 sequence (DNA): TGTGCCAGCAGCAGGGGAACTGAGCAGTTCTTC. Its protein product is CASSRGTEQFF. The gene calls are TRBV11-3 and TRBJ2-1, with TRBD1 as a possible D gene (5 bases). Germline V CDR1 and CDR2: SGHNT, YENEEA. V lost 5 bases, J lost 9 bases, and 8 bases lay in between. The CDR3 runs to 11 residues.

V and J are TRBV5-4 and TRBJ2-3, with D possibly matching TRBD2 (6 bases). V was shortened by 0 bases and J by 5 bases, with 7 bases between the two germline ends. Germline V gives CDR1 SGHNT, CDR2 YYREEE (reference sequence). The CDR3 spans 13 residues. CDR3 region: CASSLAGGDTQYF. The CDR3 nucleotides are TGTGCCAGCAGCTTGGCCGGGGGAGATACGCAGTATTTT.

CDR3 sequence reads: CATSGPEAFF. In DNA, the CDR3 is TGTGCCACCAGTGGCCCTGAAGCTTTCTTT. The chain links TRBV24-1 to TRBJ1-1; no clear D. Germline CDR1 is KGHDR and CDR2 is SFDVKD. V dropped 5 bases and J dropped 6 bases, with 3 bases sitting between them. This CDR3 has 10 amino acids.

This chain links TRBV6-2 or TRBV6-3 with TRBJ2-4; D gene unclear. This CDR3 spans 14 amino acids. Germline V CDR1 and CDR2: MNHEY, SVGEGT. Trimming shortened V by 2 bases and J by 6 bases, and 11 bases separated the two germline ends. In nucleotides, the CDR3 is TGTGCCAGCAGTTACGTCCGGTTTCCAAACATTCAGTACTTC. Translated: CASSYVRFPNIQYF.

CDR3: CASSLAGTRAAGELFF. CDR3 nucleotides: TGCGCCAGCAGCTTGGCAGGAACGAGGGCGGCCGGGGAGCTGTTTTTT. This chain joins TRBV5-1 and TRBJ2-2, with D tentatively TRBD2 (5 bases). The CDR3 runs 16 residues. The V gene lost 0 bases and the J gene lost 6 bases, with 15 bases spanning the gap. Germline CDR1 is SGHRS and CDR2 is YFSETQ.

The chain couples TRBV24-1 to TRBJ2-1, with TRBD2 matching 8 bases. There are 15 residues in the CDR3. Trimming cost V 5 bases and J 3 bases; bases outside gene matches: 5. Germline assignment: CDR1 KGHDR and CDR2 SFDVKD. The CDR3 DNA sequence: TGTGCCACCAGTGCCGGGACTAGTTTCTACAATGAGCAGTTCTTC. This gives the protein CATSAGTSFYNEQFF.

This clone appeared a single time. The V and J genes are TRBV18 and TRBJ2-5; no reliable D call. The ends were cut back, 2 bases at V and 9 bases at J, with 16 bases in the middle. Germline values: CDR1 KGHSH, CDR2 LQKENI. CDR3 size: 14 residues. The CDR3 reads CASSPSAESPSQYF. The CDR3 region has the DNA TGTGCCAGCTCACCAAGCGCAGAGAGCCCGTCCCAGTACTTC.

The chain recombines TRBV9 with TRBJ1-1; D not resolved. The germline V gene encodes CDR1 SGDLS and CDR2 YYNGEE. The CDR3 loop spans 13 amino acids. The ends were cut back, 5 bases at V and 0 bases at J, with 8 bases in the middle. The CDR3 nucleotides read TGTGCCAGCAGACCACCGATGAACACTGAAGCTTTCTTT. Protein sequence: CASRPPMNTEAFF.

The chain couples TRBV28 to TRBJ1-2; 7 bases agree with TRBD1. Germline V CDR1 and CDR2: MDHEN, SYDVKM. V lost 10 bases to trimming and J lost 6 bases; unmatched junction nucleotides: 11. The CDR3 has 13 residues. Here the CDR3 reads CATKYGTAHGYTF. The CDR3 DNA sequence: TGTGCCACCAAATACGGGACAGCTCATGGCTACACCTTC.

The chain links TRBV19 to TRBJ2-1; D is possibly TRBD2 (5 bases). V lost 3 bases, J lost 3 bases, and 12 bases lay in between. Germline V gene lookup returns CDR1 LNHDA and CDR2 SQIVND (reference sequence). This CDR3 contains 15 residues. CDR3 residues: CASSIGGNIYNEQFF. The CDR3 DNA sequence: TGTGCCAGTAGTATTGGAGGTAACATCTACAATGAGCAGTTCTTC.